This T cell receptor beta chain was recovered during a study of OX40 agonist ivuxolimab in advanced cancers. Using immunoSEQ multiplex PCR, the repertoire was profiled, and TCRdb retains in-frame clones only, with some absent. The table has some 100,000 clones, roughly nine tenths seen once; the top ten hold about 0.82%. The CDR3 length is 13 residues. Germline loops: CDR1 MNHEY, CDR2 SMNVEV (reference sequence). The V gene end was trimmed by 11 bases and the J gene end by 6 bases; junction bases not matched to a gene: 7. The J gene is TRBJ1-2, the V gene TRBV27, with 12 bases aligning to TRBD1. The source was CD4+ or CD8+ T cells sorted from blood, collected in a trial of the OX40 agonist ivuxolimab. This receptor was identified in an adult with an advanced solid tumor such as melanoma, head and neck, liver or kidney cancer. The CDR3 DNA follows: TGTGCCTCCCGGGACAGGGGGCAAGATGGCTACACCTTC. Translating it yields CASRDRGQDGYTF.